These 20 T cell receptor beta chains share one sample of origin, sequenced in a study of blood T cell repertoires in COVID-19 (dated by TCRdb to 2018 to 2020). To prepare the library, the immunoSEQ multiplex PCR assay was applied. TCRdb's version of the immuneACCESS table is confined to in-frame rearrangements and falls short of the full clone set. An unresolved V gene accounts for under half of the shortfall where checked; the remainder is of unknown origin. The sample contains under 350,000 clones, around 90% of them found a single time. 1.5% to 2% of the sample rests with the top ten. The sequenced sample consisted of PBMCs or T cells enriched from blood (not recorded which). The receptors here all came from a woman aged 40 to 55 who had recovered from COVID-19.

DNA of the CDR3: TGTGCCAGCAGCCCACAGGGGGGGTCCTACAATGAGCAGTTCTTC. Its protein is CASSPQGGSYNEQFF. This chain uses TRBV7-8 with TRBJ2-1; the D gene is possibly TRBD1 (8 bases). CDR1 SGHVS and CDR2 FQNEAQ come from the germline V gene. This CDR3 comprises 15 residues. V gave up 5 bases and J gave up 1 base, with 12 bases separating them.

The CDR3, as DNA: TGTGCCAGCAGCCAACCCGGGACTACCGCCTACGAGCAGTACTTC. Amino acid sequence: CASSQPGTTAYEQYF. The chain carries TRBV3-1 (or the pseudogene TRBV3-2) and TRBJ2-7, with TRBD2 matching over 7 bases. The V gene's germline CDR1 is LGHDT and CDR2 YNNKEL (reference sequence). V was pared by 2 bases and J by 2 bases, with 6 bases of the junction left unmatched. The length of the CDR3 is 15 residues.

The J gene is TRBJ2-5, the V gene TRBV6-2 or TRBV6-3; 10 bases are shared with TRBD1. In germline, CDR1 is MNHEY, CDR2 SVGEGT. CDR3 length: 16 residues. After removal of 4 bases from V and 2 bases from J, the junction contained 7 bases not matched to a gene. In nucleotides, the CDR3 is TGTGCCAGCAGTTGGAGGGACAGGGGATTTCAAGAGACCCAGTACTTC. Translated: CASSWRDRGFQETQYF.

This chain uses TRBV9 with TRBJ1-5, with unresolved D. Germline-derived CDR1 and CDR2 are SGDLS and YYNGEE. V was shortened by 4 bases and J by 5 bases, with 10 bases between the two germline ends. The CDR3 is 13 amino acids. The CDR3 sequence: CASSSHPDQPQHF. The DNA of the CDR3 is TGTGCCAGCAGCTCCCACCCGGATCAGCCCCAGCATTTT.

V is TRBV3-1 (or the pseudogene TRBV3-2) and J is TRBJ1-1; D is possibly TRBD1 (5 bases). V was pared by 4 bases and J by 0 bases, with 12 bases between. The V gene's germline CDR1 is LGHDT and CDR2 YNNKEL (reference sequence). The CDR3 has 15 residues. DNA for the CDR3: TGTGCCAGCAGCCCAACGGGGGGATTGAACACTGAAGCTTTCTTT. Translation: CASSPTGGLNTEAFF.

The V call is TRBV12-3 or TRBV12-4, the J call TRBJ1-2, with TRBD1 as a possible D gene (5 bases). The CDR3 contains 13 residues. The ends were cut back, 3 bases at V and 4 bases at J, with 9 bases in the middle. The DNA of the CDR3 is TGTGCCAGCAGTTTGGGGGGTCTCTATGGCTACACCTTC. This sequence encodes CASSLGGLYGYTF.

This sequence joins TRBV4-1 and TRBJ2-7; TRBD2 matches at 8 bases. Germline V lookup: CDR1 MGHRA, CDR2 YSYEKL. There are 14 residues in the CDR3. Germline trimming cut 6 bases from V and 4 bases from J; bases unmatched to any gene: 8. Here the CDR3 reads CASRAGLGAYEQYF. CDR3 coding DNA: TGCGCCAGCAGGGCGGGACTAGGGGCGTACGAGCAGTACTTC.

This sequence joins TRBV29-1 and TRBJ2-7; weak D call: TRBD2 (7 bases). This CDR3 comprises 17 residues. V was cut by 4 bases and J by 0 bases, with 22 bases left in between. Germline CDR1 and CDR2: SQVTM and ANQGSEA. This CDR3 reads CSVVIGGAGRSSYEQYF. Here the CDR3 DNA reads TGCAGCGTTGTAATAGGGGGGGCAGGACGGAGCTCCTACGAGCAGTACTTC.

The V and J genes are TRBV9 and TRBJ2-7, with 9 nucleotides matching TRBD2. V dropped 4 bases and J dropped 2; count of bases not matched to a gene: 10. The CDR3 covers 16 residues. Per germline, CDR1 SGDLS and CDR2 YYNGEE. CDR3 residues: CASSPRGAGGPYEQYF. The CDR3 DNA reads TGTGCCAGCAGCCCCCGGGGAGCGGGGGGACCCTACGAGCAGTACTTC.

This rearrangement joins TRBV13 to TRBJ1-2; 12 bases line up with TRBD1. The V gene end was trimmed by 1 base and the J gene end by 7 bases; junction bases not matched to a gene: 13. Germline loops: CDR1 PRHDT, CDR2 FYEKMQ (reference sequence). This CDR3 is built from 18 residues. The CDR3 protein is CASSLVPGQGAPIGGYTF. CDR3 DNA sequence: TGTGCCAGCAGCTTAGTCCCGGGACAGGGGGCGCCAATAGGTGGCTACACCTTC.

The CDR3 protein is CASSTNRGRETQYF. CDR3 nucleotides: TGTGCCAGCTCAACAAACAGGGGGCGAGAGACCCAGTACTTC. The chain combines TRBV18 with TRBJ2-5, with 9 bases lining up with TRBD1. V was clipped by 5 bases and J by 4 bases; unmatched bases: 5. CDR3 length: 14 amino acids. Germline assignment: CDR1 KGHSH and CDR2 LQKENI.

This clone was counted a single time. The chain has TRBV6-1 and TRBJ2-3; TRBD1 matches 7 bases. J lost 6 bases, V lost 4 bases, and 13 bases had no gene match. The CDR3 has 16 residues. CDR1 and CDR2 (germline): MNHNS, SASEGT. The CDR3 DNA sequence: TGTGCCAGCAGTGCCCAGCGTGGGACAGTCTCCGATACGCAGTATTTT. Protein: CASSAQRGTVSDTQYF.

V and J are TRBV30 and TRBJ2-5, with 8 bases matching TRBD2. The length of the CDR3 is 15 residues. The germline V gene encodes CDR1 GTSNPN and CDR2 SVGIG (reference sequence). J gave up 5 bases and V 3 bases, and 11 bases lay outside the gene matches. The CDR3 DNA reads TGTGCCTGGAGGTATAGCGGGACCCGGGAGGAGACCCAGTACTTC. Its protein product is CAWRYSGTREETQYF. The full variable domain, completed using reference TRBV30 and TRBJ2-5, is SQTIHQWPATLVQPVGSPLSLECTVEGTSNPNLYWYRQAAGRGLQLLFYSVGIGQISSEVPQNLSASRPQDRQFILSSKKLLLSDSGFYLCAWRYSGTREETQYFGPGTRLLVL.

On this clone: The same CDR3 also results from other DNA sequences found in this sample. The chain is built from TRBV18 and TRBJ1-1; D is undetermined. Germline loops: CDR1 KGHSH, CDR2 LQKENI. The V end lost 3 bases, the J end lost 1 base, and 6 bases lay between the germline ends. The CDR3 runs to 13 residues. The CDR3 DNA follows: TGTGCCAGCTCACCTACAGAGAACACTGAAGCTTTCTTT. This codes for CASSPTENTEAFF.

The rearrangement uses TRBV7-2 and TRBJ2-7; 10 nucleotides line up with TRBD1. After removal of 5 bases from V and 2 bases from J, the junction contained 9 bases not matched to a gene. Germline V gene data show CDR1 as SGHTA and CDR2 as FQGNSA. This CDR3 has 16 residues. The CDR3 sequence is CASSPKTGTGAYEQYF. CDR3 coding DNA: TGTGCCAGCAGCCCGAAGACCGGGACAGGGGCCTACGAGCAGTACTTC.

This clone has more than one count but fewer than ten. The rearrangement joins TRBV9 to TRBJ2-3, with a possible D match to TRBD2 (5 bases). The CDR3 totals 14 residues. Looked up from germline, CDR1 is SGDLS and CDR2 is YYNGEE. V was pared by 1 base and J by 0 bases, with 6 bases between. The CDR3 spells CASSVLASTDTQYF. The CDR3 DNA reads as TGTGCCAGCAGCGTACTAGCTAGCACAGATACGCAGTATTTT.

This clone was observed once. CDR3 residues: CASSLLHPSGEKLFF. CDR3 nucleotide sequence: TGCGCCAGCAGCTTATTGCATCCAAGCGGTGAAAAACTGTTTTTT. This rearrangement joins TRBV5-1 to TRBJ1-4; D is unresolved. The CDR3 consists of 15 residues. From germline, CDR1 is SGHRS and CDR2 YFSETQ. Trimming removed 2 bases from V and 7 bases from J, with 15 bases in between.

V usage is TRBV30 and J usage is TRBJ1-2; perhaps TRBD1 as D (6 bases). V lost 2 bases and J 4 bases, leaving 14 bases between the germline ends. The CDR3 spans 14 residues. The V gene's germline CDR1 is GTSNPN and CDR2 SVGIG (reference sequence). The CDR3 loop is CAWSRAGVGYGYTF. The CDR3, as DNA: TGTGCCTGGAGTCGGGCAGGGGTGGGCTATGGCTACACCTTC. The variable domain in full, completed from reference TRBV30 and TRBJ1-2, reads SQTIHQWPATLVQPVGSPLSLECTVEGTSNPNLYWYRQAAGRGLQLLFYSVGIGQISSEVPQNLSASRPQDRQFILSSKKLLLSDSGFYLCAWSRAGVGYGYTFGSGTRLTVV.

J is TRBJ1-2 and V is TRBV6-2 or TRBV6-3, with TRBD1 matching 8 bases. The germline V gene encodes CDR1 MNHEY and CDR2 SVGEGT. The CDR3 runs to 15 residues. Germline trimming cut 4 bases from V and 1 base from J; bases unmatched to any gene: 5. CDR3 coding DNA: TGTGCCAGCAGTTTCCAGGGGGCGGATAACTATGGCTACACCTTC. Translating gives CASSFQGADNYGYTF.

V gene TRBV5-6 combines with J gene TRBJ2-5; TRBD1 might be the D (5 bases). The CDR3 spans 13 residues. Trimming took 3 bases from V and 7 from J, leaving 13 bases between them. CDR1 is SGHDT, CDR2 YYEEEE, per germline. The CDR3 nucleotides are TGTGCCAGCAGCTCACACAGGAGTAGGACCCAGTACTTC. It codes for CASSSHRSRTQYF.